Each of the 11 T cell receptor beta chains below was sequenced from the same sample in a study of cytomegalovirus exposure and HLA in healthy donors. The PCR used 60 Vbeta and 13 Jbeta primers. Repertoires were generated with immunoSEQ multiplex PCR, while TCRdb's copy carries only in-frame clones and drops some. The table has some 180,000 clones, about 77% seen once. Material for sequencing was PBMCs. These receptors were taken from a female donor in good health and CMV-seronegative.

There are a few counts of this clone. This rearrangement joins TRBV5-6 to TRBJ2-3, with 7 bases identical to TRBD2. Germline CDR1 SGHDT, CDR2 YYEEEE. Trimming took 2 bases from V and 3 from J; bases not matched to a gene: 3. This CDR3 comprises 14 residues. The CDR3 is CASSFWRGTDTQYF. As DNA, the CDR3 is TGTGCCAGCAGCTTTTGGCGGGGGACAGATACGCAGTATTTT.

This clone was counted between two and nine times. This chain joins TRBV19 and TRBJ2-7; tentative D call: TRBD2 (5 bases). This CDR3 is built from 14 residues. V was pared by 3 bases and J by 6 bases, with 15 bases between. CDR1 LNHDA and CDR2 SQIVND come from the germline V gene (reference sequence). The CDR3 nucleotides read TGTGCCAGTAGTATCCGGGATCGAGGACCCGAGCAGTACTTC. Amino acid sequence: CASSIRDRGPEQYF.

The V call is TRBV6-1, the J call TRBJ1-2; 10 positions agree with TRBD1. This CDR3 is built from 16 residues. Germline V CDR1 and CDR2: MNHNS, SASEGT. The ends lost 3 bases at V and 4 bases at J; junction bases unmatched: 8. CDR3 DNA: TGTGCCAGCAGTGACCGGGACAGGGGTGGTAGCTATGGCTACACCTTC. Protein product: CASSDRDRGGSYGYTF.

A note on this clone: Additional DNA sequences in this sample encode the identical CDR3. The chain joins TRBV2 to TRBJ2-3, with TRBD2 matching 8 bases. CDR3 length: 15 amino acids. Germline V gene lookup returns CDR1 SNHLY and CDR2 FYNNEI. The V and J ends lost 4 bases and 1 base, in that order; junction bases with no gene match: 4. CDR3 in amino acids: CASSGSGGGTDTQYF. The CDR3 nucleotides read TGTGCCAGCAGTGGGAGCGGGGGAGGCACAGATACGCAGTATTTT. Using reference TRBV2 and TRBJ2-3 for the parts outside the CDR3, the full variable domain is EPEVTQTPSHQVTQMGQEVILRCVPISNHLYFYWYRQILGQKVEFLVSFYNNEISEKSEIFDDQFSVERPDGSNFTLKIRSTKLEDSAMYFCASSGSGGGTDTQYFGPGTRLTVL.

CDR3 amino acids: CASSLNRQPLSGANVLTF. The DNA of the CDR3 is TGTGCCAGCAGCTTGAACAGGCAACCTCTCTCTGGGGCCAACGTCCTGACTTTC. The chain recombines TRBV5-8 with TRBJ2-6; D possibly corresponds to TRBD1 (5 bases). The CDR3 has 18 amino acids. The germline V and J ends were trimmed by 1 base and 0 bases, with 14 bases remaining between them. CDR1 is SGHTS, CDR2 YDEGEE, per germline.

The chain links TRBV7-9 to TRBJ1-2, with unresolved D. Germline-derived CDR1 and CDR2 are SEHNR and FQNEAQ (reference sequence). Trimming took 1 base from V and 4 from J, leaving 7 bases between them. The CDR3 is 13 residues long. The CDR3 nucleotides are TGTGCCAGCAGCTTAGGCCTAATCTATGGCTACACCTTC. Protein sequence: CASSLGLIYGYTF.

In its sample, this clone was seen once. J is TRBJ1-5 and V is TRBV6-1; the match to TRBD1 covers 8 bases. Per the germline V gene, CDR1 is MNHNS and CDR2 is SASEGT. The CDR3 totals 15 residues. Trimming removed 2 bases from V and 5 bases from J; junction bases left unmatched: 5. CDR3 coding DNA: TGTGCCAGCAGTGAATTTACAGGGGGATATCAGCCCCAGCATTTT. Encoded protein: CASSEFTGGYQPQHF.

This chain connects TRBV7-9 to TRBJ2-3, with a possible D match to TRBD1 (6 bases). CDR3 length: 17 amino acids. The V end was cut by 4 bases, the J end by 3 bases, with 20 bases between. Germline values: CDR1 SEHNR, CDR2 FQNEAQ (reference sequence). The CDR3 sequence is CASSSTRGVEPTDTQYF. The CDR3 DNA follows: TGTGCCAGCAGCTCCACCAGGGGAGTGGAACCTACAGATACGCAGTATTTT.

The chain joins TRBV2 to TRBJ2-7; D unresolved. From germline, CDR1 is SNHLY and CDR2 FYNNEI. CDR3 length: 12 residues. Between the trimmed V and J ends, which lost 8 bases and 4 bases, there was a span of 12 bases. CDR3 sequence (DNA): TGTGCCAGCGAGGAAACGCCGTACGAGCAGTACTTC. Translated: CASEETPYEQYF.

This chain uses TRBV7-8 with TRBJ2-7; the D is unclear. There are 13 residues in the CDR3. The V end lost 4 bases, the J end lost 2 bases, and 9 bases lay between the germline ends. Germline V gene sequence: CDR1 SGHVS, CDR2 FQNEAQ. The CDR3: CASSSTVTYEQYF. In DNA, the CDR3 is TGTGCCAGCAGCTCCACAGTAACCTACGAGCAGTACTTC.

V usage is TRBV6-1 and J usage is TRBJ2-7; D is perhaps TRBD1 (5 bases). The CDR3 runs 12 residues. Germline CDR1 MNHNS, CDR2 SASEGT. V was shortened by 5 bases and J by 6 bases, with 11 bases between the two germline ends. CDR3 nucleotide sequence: TGTGCCAGCAGTCAGGGTAGGTCCGAGCAGTACTTC. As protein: CASSQGRSEQYF.